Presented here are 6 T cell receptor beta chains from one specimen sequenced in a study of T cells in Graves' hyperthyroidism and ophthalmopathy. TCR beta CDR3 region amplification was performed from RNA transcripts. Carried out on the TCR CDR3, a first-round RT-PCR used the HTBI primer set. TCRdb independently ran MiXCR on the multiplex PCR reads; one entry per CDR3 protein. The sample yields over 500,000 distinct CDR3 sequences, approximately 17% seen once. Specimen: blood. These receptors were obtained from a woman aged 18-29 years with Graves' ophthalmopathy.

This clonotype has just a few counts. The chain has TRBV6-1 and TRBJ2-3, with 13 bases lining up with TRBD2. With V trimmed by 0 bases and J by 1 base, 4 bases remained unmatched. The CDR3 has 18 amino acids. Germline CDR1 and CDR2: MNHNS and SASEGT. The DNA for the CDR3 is TGTGCCAGCAGTGAAGCGACTAGCGGGGGGATCCGCACAGATACGCAGTATTTT. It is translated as CASSEATSGGIRTDTQYF.

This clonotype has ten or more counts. The CDR3, as DNA: TGTGCCAGCAGTGAGCCGTGGGATACCGGGGAGCTGTTTTTT. Translated, it gives CASSEPWDTGELFF. This rearrangement joins TRBV2 to TRBJ2-2, with no clear D. V gave up 3 bases and J gave up 5 bases, with 10 bases separating them. CDR3 size: 14 residues. The germline gives CDR1 SNHLY, CDR2 FYNNEI.

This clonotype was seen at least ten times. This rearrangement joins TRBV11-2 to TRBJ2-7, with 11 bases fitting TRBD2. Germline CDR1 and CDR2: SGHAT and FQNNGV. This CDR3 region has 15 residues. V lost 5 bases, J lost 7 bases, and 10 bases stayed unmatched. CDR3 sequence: CASSPRASGRREQYF. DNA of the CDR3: TGTGCCAGCAGCCCGAGGGCTAGCGGGAGGAGAGAGCAGTACTTC.

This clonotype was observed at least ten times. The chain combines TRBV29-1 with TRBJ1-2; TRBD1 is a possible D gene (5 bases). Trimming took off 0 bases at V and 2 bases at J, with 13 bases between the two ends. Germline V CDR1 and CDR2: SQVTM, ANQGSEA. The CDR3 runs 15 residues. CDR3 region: CSVEDTGDSNYGYTF. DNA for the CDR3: TGCAGCGTTGAAGACACAGGCGACAGCAACTATGGCTACACCTTC.

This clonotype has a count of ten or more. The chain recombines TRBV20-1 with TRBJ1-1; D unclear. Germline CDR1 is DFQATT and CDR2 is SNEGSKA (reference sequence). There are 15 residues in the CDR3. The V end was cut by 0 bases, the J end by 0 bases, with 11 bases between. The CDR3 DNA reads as TGCAGTGCTAGAGATGATGGCAGACTGAACACTGAAGCTTTCTTT. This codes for CSARDDGRLNTEAFF.

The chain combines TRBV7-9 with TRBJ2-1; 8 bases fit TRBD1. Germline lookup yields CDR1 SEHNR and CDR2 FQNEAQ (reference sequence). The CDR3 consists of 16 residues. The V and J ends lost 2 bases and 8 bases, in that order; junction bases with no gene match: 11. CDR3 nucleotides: TGTGCCAGCAGCTTATCGGGACAGGCAGGGTTAGATGAGCAGTTCTTC. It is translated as CASSLSGQAGLDEQFF.